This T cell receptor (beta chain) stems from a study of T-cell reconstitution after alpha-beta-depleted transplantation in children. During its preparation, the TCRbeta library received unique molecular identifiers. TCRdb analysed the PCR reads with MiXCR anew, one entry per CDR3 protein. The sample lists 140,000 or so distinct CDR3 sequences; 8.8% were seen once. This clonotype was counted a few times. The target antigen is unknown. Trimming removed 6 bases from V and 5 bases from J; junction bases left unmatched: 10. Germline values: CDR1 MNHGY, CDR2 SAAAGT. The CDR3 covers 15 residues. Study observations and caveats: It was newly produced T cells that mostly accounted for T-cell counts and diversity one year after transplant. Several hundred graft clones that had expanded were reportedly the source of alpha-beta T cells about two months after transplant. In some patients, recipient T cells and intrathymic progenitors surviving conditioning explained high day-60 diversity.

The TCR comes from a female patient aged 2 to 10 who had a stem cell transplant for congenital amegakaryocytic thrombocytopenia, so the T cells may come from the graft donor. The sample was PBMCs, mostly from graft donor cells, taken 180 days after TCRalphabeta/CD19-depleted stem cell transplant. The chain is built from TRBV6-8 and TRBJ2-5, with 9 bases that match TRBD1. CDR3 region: CASRVKQGADETQYF. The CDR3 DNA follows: TGTGCCAGCAGAGTCAAACAGGGGGCCGATGAGACCCAGTACTTC.